These 8 T cell receptor beta chains were sequenced from one sample in a study of metastatic and nonmetastatic thyroid tumors. Thyroid surgery took place with no prior treatment in any patient. TCRdb reanalyzed the PCR reads with MiXCR. The sample lists tens of thousands of clones, approximately 24% seen once, with approximately 3.8% in the top ten. Sequenced: blood. These receptors came from a male donor with papillary thyroid cancer or a benign thyroid nodule (not recorded which). Some clones in this sample may be carry-over from other donors' samples.

This clone was counted at least ten times. The chain combines TRBV20-1 with TRBJ1-2; D is undetermined. This CDR3 region has 14 residues. The germline CDR1 and CDR2 sequences are DFQATT and SNEGSKA (reference sequence). V lost 0 bases and J 0 bases, leaving 8 bases between the germline ends. Written as DNA, the CDR3 is TGCAGTGCTAGAGAGGGCGGATCTAACTATGGCTACACCTTC. Residues: CSAREGGSNYGYTF.

This clone was seen only a few times. The chain joins TRBV2 to TRBJ1-3; D ambiguous. Trimming stripped 7 bases from V and 3 bases from J, with 7 bases between. The germline V gene encodes CDR1 SNHLY and CDR2 FYNNEI. The CDR3 runs 12 residues. CDR3 bases: TGTGCCAGCAAGTATGGTGGAAACACCATATATTTT. Protein product: CASKYGGNTIYF.

V gene TRBV20-1 combines with J gene TRBJ1-1; D perhaps matches TRBD1 (5 bases). V was cut by 3 bases and J by 12 bases, with 14 bases left in between. The CDR3 sequence is 11 residues long. CDR1 and CDR2 from the germline V gene are DFQATT and SNEGSKA (reference sequence). DNA of the CDR3: TGCAGTGCTAGTGACGGGGGAGCGTCTTTCTTT. Translation gives CSASDGGASFF.

Concerning this clone itself: As the CDR3 is not closed by the conserved phenylalanine or tryptophan, this likely results from a read error. It is unclear where the CDR3 begins or ends on the DNA, so no DNA is shown, and the CDR3 is as TCRdb lists it. J is TRBJ2-1 and V is TRBV6-7; the table's D call, TRBD1, has no DNA check behind it. TRBV6-7 carries the ORF label, with uncertain function. The CDR3 comprises 16 residues, both ends counted. CDR3 sequence reads: CASTPRQGRGLERQCI.

This clone has only a few counts. CDR3 loop: CASSPRIAGWEWEQYF. The CDR3 nucleotides read TGTGCCAGCAGTCCCCGCATAGCGGGTTGGGAGTGGGAGCAGTACTTC. The chain couples TRBV27 to TRBJ2-7; 7 bases agree with TRBD2. CDR3 length equals 16 residues. Germline lookup yields CDR1 MNHEY and CDR2 SMNVEV (reference sequence). The V gene end was trimmed by 5 bases and the J gene end by 7 bases; junction bases not matched to a gene: 17.

The V gene is TRBV4-1, the J gene TRBJ2-3; 9 bases are shared with TRBD2. From germline, CDR1 is MGHRA and CDR2 YSYEKL. The CDR3 totals 16 residues. V dropped 3 bases and J dropped 3; count of bases not matched to a gene: 7. For the CDR3, the DNA is TGCGCCAGCAGCCATGAGAGCGGGGGGATAACAGATACGCAGTATTTT. Translation: CASSHESGGITDTQYF.

This clone was seen repeatedly, ten times or more. The chain is built from TRBV19 and TRBJ1-5; unclear D gene. CDR1 is LNHDA and CDR2 is SQIVND in the germline V gene (reference sequence). The CDR3 length is 14 residues. The ends were cut back, 4 bases at V and 3 bases at J, with 10 bases in the middle. The CDR3 is CASSSGMYNQPQHF. The CDR3 DNA reads as TGTGCCAGTAGTAGCGGGATGTACAATCAGCCCCAGCATTTT.

This clone was seen ten or more times. The gene calls are TRBV28 and TRBJ1-5; D ambiguous. CDR1 is MDHEN and CDR2 is SYDVKM in the germline V gene. The CDR3 covers 16 residues. V dropped 5 bases and J dropped 9 bases, with 23 bases sitting between them. Here the CDR3 reads CASSPSGRSSVRPQHF. In DNA form, the CDR3 reads TGTGCCAGCAGTCCGAGTGGAAGGTCTTCGGTTCGGCCCCAGCATTTT.